Listed below are T cell receptor beta chains from one sample, sequenced in a study of CD8 T cells in ankylosing spondylitis. TCRdb itself ran the 5' RACE reads through MiXCR, one entry per CDR3 protein. The table has about 240,000 distinct CDR3 sequences, over 8.5% seen once. The sequenced material came from blood, either unsorted or a sorted T cell fraction (not recorded which). Receptors were obtained from a male donor with ankylosing spondylitis or in good health (not recorded which). CDR3s include the opening cysteine and the closing phenylalanine or tryptophan. D genes are given only for firm matches. Expanded clones get a size class; other rows say once, few or many, or leave the size out.

clone_size: many
v_call: TRBV6-6
j_call: TRBJ1-1
d_call: .
cdr3_nt: TGTGCCACCGTAGCGGGGTTGAACACTGAAGCTTTCTTT
cdr3_aa: CATVAGLNTEAFF

clone_size: many
v_call: TRBV6-2/TRBV6-3
j_call: TRBJ1-5
d_call: TRBD1
cdr3_nt: TGTGCCAGCAGCCGGGGACAGGGGGTACAGCCCCAGCATTTT
cdr3_aa: CASSRGQGVQPQHF

clone_size: many
v_call: TRBV28
j_call: TRBJ1-1
d_call: .
cdr3_nt: TGTGCCAGCAGTTTATTGACAGAGAGGGCTGAAGCTTTCTTT
cdr3_aa: CASSLLTERAEAFF

clone_size: .
v_call: TRBV30
j_call: TRBJ1-2
d_call: .
cdr3_nt: TGTGCCTCCGGACGTAGCTATGGCTACACCTTC
cdr3_aa: CASGRSYGYTF

clone_size: few
v_call: TRBV7-6
j_call: TRBJ2-7
d_call: .
cdr3_nt: TGTGCCAGCAGCCCTAGCGTCACCAACCTCCCCCACGAGCAGTACTTC
cdr3_aa: CASSPSVTNLPHEQYF

clone_size: few
v_call: TRBV27
j_call: TRBJ2-1
d_call: TRBD2
cdr3_nt: TGTGCCAGCAGTCCTGGGACTAGCGGGAGCCGAGACTTATACAATGAGCAGTTCTTC
cdr3_aa: CASSPGTSGSRDLYNEQFF

clone_size: many
v_call: TRBV4-1
j_call: TRBJ2-2
d_call: .
cdr3_nt: TGCGCCAGCAGCCAAGAGCGCAGGTTGGAGACTATAGGAGATATAGTAGGGGAGCTGTTTTTT
cdr3_aa: CASSQERRLETIGDIVGELFF

clone_size: .
v_call: TRBV29-1
j_call: TRBJ2-5
d_call: TRBD2
cdr3_nt: TGCAGCGTTGAAGATGCGGGGGACCAAGAGACCCAGTACTTC
cdr3_aa: CSVEDAGDQETQYF

clone_size: many
v_call: TRBV5-1
j_call: TRBJ2-1
d_call: .
cdr3_nt: TGCGCCAGCAGCTTGGTACCTGCTGAGCAGTTCTTC
cdr3_aa: CASSLVPAEQFF

clone_size: .
v_call: TRBV20-1
j_call: TRBJ2-3
d_call: .
cdr3_nt: TGCAGTGCTAGAGACGGGCGCCGAGTCACAGATACGCAGTATTTT
cdr3_aa: CSARDGRRVTDTQYF

clone_size: many
v_call: TRBV10-3
j_call: TRBJ2-7
d_call: .
cdr3_nt: TGTGCCATCAGTTGGACAGAGAGGGGGGGCGAGCAGTACTTC
cdr3_aa: CAISWTERGGEQYF

clone_size: few
v_call: TRBV20-1
j_call: TRBJ2-1
d_call: .
cdr3_nt: TGCAGTGCTAGACCCACTATCGGTTACAATGAGCAGTTCTTC
cdr3_aa: CSARPTIGYNEQFF

clone_size: many
v_call: TRBV15
j_call: TRBJ1-5
d_call: .
cdr3_nt: TGTGCCACCAGCCCACGTAGGGGCGAAAATCAGCCCCAGCATTTT
cdr3_aa: CATSPRRGENQPQHF

clone_size: .
v_call: TRBV6-2/TRBV6-3
j_call: TRBJ1-5
d_call: .
cdr3_nt: TGTGCCAGCAGTTACGAAGAAGGGACAACCCAGCATTTT
cdr3_aa: CASSYEEGTTQHF

clone_size: many
v_call: TRBV28
j_call: TRBJ1-2
d_call: .
cdr3_nt: TGTGCCAGCAGGCTAATTAACCTCGGGACACGAGACGGCTACACCTTC
cdr3_aa: CASRLINLGTRDGYTF

clone_size: .
v_call: TRBV20-1
j_call: TRBJ2-7
d_call: .
cdr3_nt: TGCAGTGCTAGTGTCGGCGCTGCTTCCTACGAGCAGTACTTC
cdr3_aa: CSASVGAASYEQYF

clone_size: many
v_call: TRBV7-2
j_call: TRBJ2-2
d_call: TRBD2
cdr3_nt: TGTGCCAGCAGCTTAGTAGTTAGCGGGACCGGGGAGCTGTTTTTT
cdr3_aa: CASSLVVSGTGELFF

clone_size: .
v_call: TRBV7-6
j_call: TRBJ2-1
d_call: TRBD2
cdr3_nt: TGTGCCAGCAGCGCTAGCGGGAGGGGGGAGTACAATGAGCAGTTCTTC
cdr3_aa: CASSASGRGEYNEQFF

clone_size: .
v_call: TRBV5-1
j_call: TRBJ1-1
d_call: TRBD1
cdr3_nt: TGCGCCAGCAGCTCGGGACAGGGGGGTTTGAACACTGAAGCTTTCTTT
cdr3_aa: CASSSGQGGLNTEAFF

clone_size: once
v_call: TRBV7-2
j_call: TRBJ2-3
d_call: .
cdr3_nt: TGTGCCAGCAGCTTAATCGGCAGCACAGATACGCAGTATTTT
cdr3_aa: CASSLIGSTDTQYF

clone_size: .
v_call: TRBV6-1
j_call: TRBJ2-7
d_call: TRBD1
cdr3_nt: TGTGCCAGTCGGGACAGGCATACCTACGAGCAGTACTTC
cdr3_aa: CASRDRHTYEQYF

clone_size: many
v_call: TRBV29-1
j_call: TRBJ2-3
d_call: .
cdr3_nt: TGCAGCGTCGAACCGACTGAGGGGGGCACAGATACGCAGTATTTT
cdr3_aa: CSVEPTEGGTDTQYF

clone_size: many
v_call: TRBV6-6
j_call: TRBJ1-2
d_call: .
cdr3_nt: TGTGCCAGCAGTTACGGGCCAGCCCTCGGCTTC
cdr3_aa: CASSYGPALGF